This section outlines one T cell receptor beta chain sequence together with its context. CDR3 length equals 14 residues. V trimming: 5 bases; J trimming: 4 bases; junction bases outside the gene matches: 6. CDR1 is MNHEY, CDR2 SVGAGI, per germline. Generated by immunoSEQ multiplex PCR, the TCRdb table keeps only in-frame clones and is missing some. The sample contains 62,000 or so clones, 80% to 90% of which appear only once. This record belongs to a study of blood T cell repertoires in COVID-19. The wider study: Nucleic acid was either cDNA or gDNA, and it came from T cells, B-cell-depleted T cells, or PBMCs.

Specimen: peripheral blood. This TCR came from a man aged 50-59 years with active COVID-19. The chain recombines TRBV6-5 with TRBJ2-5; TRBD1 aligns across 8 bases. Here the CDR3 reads CASSRQGKGETQYF. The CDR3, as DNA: TGTGCCAGCAGTCGACAGGGGAAGGGAGAGACCCAGTACTTC.